This T cell receptor (beta chain) emerged from a study of patients and donors after allogeneic stem cell transplantation (dated by TCRdb to between 2020 and 2021). The V and J ends are trimmed by 5 bases and 4 bases, leaving 15 bases between them. According to the germline V gene, CDR1 reads MNHNS and CDR2 reads SASEGT. Taken from cysteine to phenylalanine, the CDR3 has 15 residues. Left in the record is the CDR3 DNA by itself, 45 bases read in frame from the first base. Note on this clonotype: Its antigen target is currently unknown. The record has no base qualities; no much larger clone is one base away.

The library was produced with RT-PCR. The data were produced on a NextSeq 550. TCRdb cleaned the public reads at Q25 with fastp, built clones with MiXCR and kept in-frame beta chains. Rows are combined by CDR3 protein, so each entry shows the most common genes and DNA. This sample has some 960,000 distinct CDR3 sequences in its table, and about 20% of those were observed once. Of the sample, roughly 6% is held by the ten largest clones. The chain is assembled from TRBV6-1 and TRBJ1-3, and possibly TRBD1, on 6 matching bases. The sequence derives from a human donor who was either an allogeneic HSCT recipient or a stem cell or donor lymphocyte infusion donor (not recorded which). It is not recorded whose cells these are; they may come from a transplant donor. Sequencing was performed on blood, either unsorted or a sorted T cell fraction (not recorded which). The bases are TGTGCCAGCAGTCCGCCCGGACAGAACGGAAACACCATATATTTT. This translates into CASSPPGQNGNTIYF.